This T cell receptor beta chain originates from a study of cytomegalovirus exposure and HLA in healthy donors. For the study at large: A previous analysis identified 90 million to 140 million unique TCR beta sequences derived from around 200 million T cells.

CDR1 and CDR2 from the germline V gene are SNHLY and FYNNEI. This CDR3 is 14 amino acids long. V was clipped by 4 bases and J by 2 bases, with 11 bases between them. To note about this clone: Its antigen remains unidentified.

Study-wide results and caveats: A missense variant in DCLRE1C was later tied to TCR beta V- and J-gene trimming. Researchers reported in a later analysis that common viral pathogens appeared linked to several top clusters. Several V segments, TRBV6-2 and TRBV6-3 among them, could not be told apart and were dropped.

Use of 60 Vbeta and 13 Jbeta primers characterized the PCR. Profiling relied on immunoSEQ multiplex PCR, and the TCRdb table lists in-frame clones only, not all of them. This repertoire shows about 140,000 clones, 65% to 90% found once; its top ten account for 1.2%. The source of this sequence is a female donor in good health and CMV-seronegative. Sequenced material: PBMCs. The rearrangement links TRBV2 to TRBJ1-2, with a weak D call TRBD1 (6 bases). In DNA form, the CDR3 reads TGTGCCAGCAGTGGGACAGAATCAAACTATGGCTACACCTTC. It codes for CASSGTESNYGYTF.